This T cell receptor beta chain was observed in a study of blood T cell repertoires in COVID-19. Overall study context: Some COVID-19 samples were acute and others convalescent; all came from the United States, Italy and Spain. In each case, the material was cDNA or gDNA derived from T cells, B-cell-depleted T cells, or PBMCs.

In germline, CDR1 is KGHSH, CDR2 LQKENI. Germline trimming cut 4 bases from V and 5 bases from J; bases unmatched to any gene: 9. The CDR3 loop spans 15 amino acids. Study processing details: Nucleated cell counts were estimated from reference gene primer amplification. Assay: immunoSEQ multiplex PCR; the TCRdb copy retains only in-frame clones and omits some. The V and J calls and the clone size are those of that table, but D and trimming were determined from the DNA. The table includes 40,000 or so clones, 85% detected once. Material for sequencing was peripheral blood. The rearrangement uses TRBV18 and TRBJ2-5; the match to TRBD2 covers 8 bases. The clonotype originates from a middle-aged man with active COVID-19. The CDR3 protein is CASSHSGAYRETQYF. In nucleotides, the CDR3 is TGTGCCAGCTCACATAGCGGGGCATACCGGGAGACCCAGTACTTC.